Presented here are 29 T cell receptor beta chains from one specimen sequenced in a study of T cell repertoires in cytomegalovirus infection. MiXCR was run by TCRdb on the reads, yielding one entry per CDR3 protein. The repertoire has under 200,000 distinct CDR3 sequences, approximately 9.6% of them found once; the top ten carry roughly 5.1%. The specimen sequenced was PBMCs. These receptors were collected from a human donor in good health (CMV status not recorded). Some clones in this sample may be carry-over from other donors' samples.

This clonotype was detected only a few times. V is TRBV2 and J is TRBJ2-2; TRBD1 might be the D (5 bases). Per germline, CDR1 SNHLY and CDR2 FYNNEI. This CDR3 region has 14 residues. V lost 5 bases, J lost 1 base, and 8 bases lay in between. CDR3 DNA: TGTGCCAGCAGTTTGACAGAGAACACCGGGGAGCTGTTTTTT. As protein: CASSLTENTGELFF.

This clonotype was picked up many times. The chain employs TRBV15 and TRBJ2-5; 7 bases are a match to TRBD1. With V trimmed by 5 bases and J by 2 bases, 2 bases remained unmatched. The CDR3 loop spans 13 amino acids. Germline V CDR1 and CDR2: LNHNV, YYDKDF (reference sequence). CDR3 protein: CATSPGQQETQYF. For the CDR3, the DNA is TGTGCCACCAGCCCGGGACAGCAAGAGACCCAGTACTTC.

The chain recombines TRBV5-1 with TRBJ1-6; TRBD1 agrees at 7 bases. The ends lost 3 bases at V and 9 bases at J; junction bases unmatched: 9. The germline V gene has CDR1 SGHRS and CDR2 YFSETQ. The CDR3 spans 15 residues. CDR3 amino acids: CASSSAPAGGSPLHF. The CDR3 nucleotides read TGCGCCAGCAGCTCAGCACCTGCAGGGGGTTCACCCCTCCACTTT.

The gene calls are TRBV7-9 and TRBJ2-7; the match to TRBD1 covers 9 bases. Germline values: CDR1 SEHNR, CDR2 FQNEAQ (reference sequence). Trimming at V came to 1 base and at J to 11 bases, leaving 3 bases not matched to a gene. The CDR3 is made up of 12 amino acids. The CDR3 reads CASSLGQGDEYF. CDR3 DNA sequence: TGTGCCAGCAGCTTAGGACAGGGGGATGAGTACTTC.

This clonotype was recorded many times. This chain links TRBV6-4 with TRBJ2-2; 7 nucleotides match TRBD1. The trim removed 2 bases at V and 4 bases at J, leaving 1 base unmatched. This CDR3 is 14 amino acids long. CDR1 and CDR2 (germline): MRHNA, SNTAGT. The CDR3 loop reads CASSDEGATGELFF. The CDR3, as DNA: TGTGCCAGCAGTGACGAGGGGGCCACCGGGGAGCTGTTTTTT.

The J gene is TRBJ1-2, the V gene TRBV14; D is undetermined. Trimming took 1 base from V and 2 from J, leaving 8 bases between them. The CDR3 is 14 amino acids. Per the germline V gene, CDR1 is SGHDN and CDR2 is FVKESK. The CDR3 loop reads CASSQVGRNYGYTF. DNA of the CDR3: TGTGCCAGCAGCCAAGTCGGCAGAAACTATGGCTACACCTTC.

This clonotype was counted many times. The chain couples TRBV4-1 to TRBJ1-5; no clear D gene. From germline, CDR1 is MGHRA and CDR2 YSYEKL. Between the trimmed V and J ends, which lost 4 bases and 2 bases, there was a span of 9 bases. This CDR3 has 14 amino acids. CDR3 residues: CASSRDSRNQPQHF. DNA for the CDR3: TGCGCCAGCAGCCGAGACTCCCGCAATCAGCCCCAGCATTTT.

This clonotype has ten or more counts. The chain combines TRBV7-3 with TRBJ2-3, with unresolved D. Germline V gene sequence: CDR1 SGHTA, CDR2 FQGTGA. This CDR3 is 14 amino acids long. V was cut by 3 bases and J by 3 bases, with 10 bases left in between. The CDR3, as DNA: TGTGCCAGCAGCTTCTCGATGGGAACAGATACGCAGTATTTT. Its protein is CASSFSMGTDTQYF.

This clonotype was observed a few times. CDR3 sequence (DNA): TGTGCCAGCAGTGAACCATCCTACGAGCAGTACTTC. Amino acid sequence: CASSEPSYEQYF. This sequence joins TRBV2 and TRBJ2-7; no clear D gene. The V gene lost 2 bases and the J gene lost 1 base, with 3 bases spanning the gap. This CDR3 is built from 12 residues. CDR1 is SNHLY, CDR2 FYNNEI, per germline.

This clonotype occurred a few times. This rearrangement joins TRBV4-3 to TRBJ2-1; 7 positions agree with TRBD2. The ends lost 0 bases at V and 8 bases at J; junction bases unmatched: 7. The CDR3 has 15 residues. CDR1 is LGHNA and CDR2 is YSLEER in the germline V gene. The CDR3 DNA follows: TGCGCCAGCAGCCAAGATGGAAGCGGGATAGATGAGCAGTTCTTC. Translating gives CASSQDGSGIDEQFF.

At least ten counts were recorded for this clonotype. This chain uses TRBV7-2 with TRBJ2-7; TRBD2 matches at 9 bases. With 2 bases clipped from V and 0 bases from J, the junction kept 5 bases outside the gene matches. CDR3 length equals 16 residues. Germline V CDR1 and CDR2: SGHTA, FQGNSA. The CDR3 DNA sequence: TGTGCCAGCAGCTTATCAGCGGGAGGCCCCTCCTACGAGCAGTACTTC. Translating it yields CASSLSAGGPSYEQYF.

This clonotype has a handful of counts. This chain joins TRBV10-3 and TRBJ1-1; D not resolved. The CDR3 loop spans 12 amino acids. Germline CDR1 and CDR2: ENHRY and SYGVKD. The V end was cut by 6 bases, the J end by 6 bases, with 11 bases between. CDR3 bases: TGTGCCATCAGCACAAGAGAGGCTGAAGCTTTCTTT. This encodes CAISTREAEAFF.

As to this clonotype: Given a much more abundant clone one base away, this may be a read error. The V gene is TRBV29-1, the J gene TRBJ2-5; D is uncertain. V gave up 5 bases and J gave up 6 bases, with 28 bases separating them. Germline V gene sequence: CDR1 SQVTM, CDR2 ANQGSEA. This CDR3 is built from 17 residues. The DNA of the CDR3 is TGCAGCGTTTATCCCAGAGGTTTTGCGCGAGCCTCACAGACCCAGTACTTC. The encoded protein is CSVYPRGFARASQTQYF.

This clonotype was seen a handful of times. CDR3 residues: CASSILQDEKLFF. Here the CDR3 DNA reads TGTGCCAGTAGTATACTACAGGATGAAAAACTGTTTTTT. The chain links TRBV19 to TRBJ1-4; tentatively, D is TRBD1 (5 bases). The CDR3 spans 13 residues. Trimming removed 2 bases at V and 6 bases at J, with 7 bases between. Germline V gene sequence: CDR1 LNHDA, CDR2 SQIVND (reference sequence). Full variable domain (remainder filled in from reference TRBV19 and TRBJ1-4): DGGITQSPKYLFRKEGQNVTLSCEQNLNHDAMYWYRQDPGQGLRLIYYSQIVNDFQKGDIAEGYSVSREKKESFPLTVTSAQKNPTAFYLCASSILQDEKLFFGSGTQLSVL.

This clonotype was seen more than once but under ten times. The chain uses TRBV24-1 and TRBJ2-2, with D perhaps matching TRBD2 (5 bases). Between the trimmed V and J ends, which lost 7 bases and 5 bases, there was a span of 13 bases. The germline CDR1 and CDR2 sequences are KGHDR and SFDVKD. CDR3 length: 14 amino acids. The CDR3, as DNA: TGTGCCACCAGGGGCCCAGAGCGGACCGGGGAGCTGTTTTTT. Its translation: CATRGPERTGELFF.

This clonotype was detected ten times or more. This chain connects TRBV28 to TRBJ2-2, with 10 nucleotides matching TRBD1. Germline-derived CDR1 and CDR2 are MDHEN and SYDVKM. V dropped 7 bases and J dropped 3; count of bases not matched to a gene: 11. The CDR3 is made up of 17 amino acids. The CDR3 DNA is TGTGCCAGCACCCTCTATGGGGGGACAGGGGACACCGGGGAGCTGTTTTTT. This translates into CASTLYGGTGDTGELFF.

Many counts were recorded for this clonotype. The chain has TRBV6-2 or TRBV6-3 and TRBJ2-7; TRBD1 or TRBD2 may be the D gene (5 bases each). CDR1 is MNHEY, CDR2 SVGEGT, per germline. The V end lost 4 bases, the J end lost 4 bases, and 20 bases lay between the germline ends. CDR3 length: 16 amino acids. CDR3 DNA sequence: TGTGCCAGCAGTTCGCCGGGGCGGAATAAGCCATACGAGCAGTACTTC. This codes for CASSSPGRNKPYEQYF.

The chain uses TRBV14 and TRBJ2-3, with TRBD1 matching over 8 bases. Germline lookup yields CDR1 SGHDN and CDR2 FVKESK. The CDR3 consists of 15 residues. Losses at the gene ends were 1 base for V and 1 base for J; bases not matched to a gene: 1. This chain's CDR3 is CASSQGGQGTDTQYF. CDR3 nucleotide sequence: TGTGCCAGCAGCCAAGGGGGACAGGGCACAGATACGCAGTATTTT.

This clonotype was seen at least ten times. The chain's CDR3 is CASSELAGVGNEQFF. The CDR3 DNA reads TGTGCCAGCAGCGAACTAGCGGGAGTTGGCAATGAGCAGTTCTTC. J is TRBJ2-1 and V is TRBV7-2, with TRBD2 matching over 11 bases. The germline V gene has CDR1 SGHTA and CDR2 FQGNSA. With 5 bases clipped from V and 6 bases from J, the junction kept 6 bases outside the gene matches. The CDR3 is 15 residues long.

Many counts were recorded for this clonotype. The chain's CDR3 is CASSFGGLGSYEQYF. CDR3 DNA: TGTGCCAGCAGCTTCGGGGGGCTAGGATCCTACGAGCAGTACTTC. V is TRBV7-2 and J is TRBJ2-7, with D maybe TRBD2 (7 bases). This CDR3 has 15 residues. Per the germline V gene, CDR1 is SGHTA and CDR2 is FQGNSA. The ends were cut back, 3 bases at V and 1 base at J, with 13 bases in the middle.

In this sample, this clonotype turned up many times. The chain links TRBV6-2 or TRBV6-3 to TRBJ1-6; D might be TRBD1 (6 bases). V lost 6 bases to trimming and J lost 9 bases, with 15 bases between them. This CDR3 is built from 14 residues. Looked up from germline, CDR1 is MNHEY and CDR2 is SVGEGT. For the CDR3, the DNA is TGTGCCAGCAGCCCGACAGGAGCCGTTTCACCCCTCCACTTT. Translation: CASSPTGAVSPLHF.

In its sample, this clonotype was seen a few times. The chain uses TRBV19 and TRBJ2-5; D gene uncertain. The ends were cut back, 5 bases at V and 4 bases at J, with 8 bases in the middle. From germline, CDR1 is LNHDA and CDR2 SQIVND (reference sequence). The CDR3 totals 12 residues. The DNA of the CDR3 is TGTGCCAGTAGTCCCTCAGCAGAGACCCAGTACTTC. Its translation: CASSPSAETQYF.

This clonotype was picked up a small number of times. The J gene is TRBJ1-1, the V gene TRBV28; TRBD1 might be the D (6 bases). With 2 bases removed from V and 10 bases from J, the gap between germline ends came to 20 bases. The CDR3 runs to 15 residues. CDR1 is MDHEN, CDR2 SYDVKM, per germline. The CDR3 protein is CASSLMGGEFRGAFF. CDR3 nucleotide sequence: TGTGCCAGCAGTTTAATGGGGGGCGAGTTTCGTGGAGCTTTCTTT.

This clonotype was observed many times. V gene TRBV7-2 combines with J gene TRBJ2-1; D possibly corresponds to TRBD1 (5 bases). The CDR3 sequence is 16 residues long. The V gene lost 3 bases and the J gene lost 2 bases, with 14 bases spanning the gap. The germline V gene encodes CDR1 SGHTA and CDR2 FQGNSA. The CDR3 here is CASSFLGAGTYNEQFF. In nucleotides, the CDR3 is TGTGCCAGCAGCTTCCTAGGGGCTGGAACCTACAATGAGCAGTTCTTC.

At least ten counts were recorded for this clonotype. The V call is TRBV12-3 or TRBV12-4, the J call TRBJ2-7; D unclear. This CDR3 region has 13 residues. Trimming cost V 6 bases and J 2 bases, with 11 bases left between them. The CDR3, as DNA: TGTGCCAGCAGACCCAGTGGGCCCTACGAGCAGTACTTC. Translated: CASRPSGPYEQYF.

This clonotype was found a few times. This rearrangement joins TRBV9 to TRBJ1-2; 11 nucleotides agree with TRBD1. J gave up 3 bases and V 3 bases, and 7 bases lay outside the gene matches. The germline CDR1 and CDR2 sequences are SGDLS and YYNGEE. CDR3 size: 16 residues. CDR3 amino acids: CASSDGTGGVDYGYTF. The DNA for the CDR3 is TGTGCCAGCAGCGACGGGACAGGGGGTGTTGACTATGGCTACACCTTC.

This clonotype has at least ten counts. The J gene is TRBJ1-1, the V gene TRBV6-2 or TRBV6-3; maybe TRBD1 (5 bases). Germline assignment: CDR1 MNHEY and CDR2 SVGEGT. V gave up 8 bases and J gave up 5 bases, with 18 bases separating them. This CDR3 spans 14 amino acids. CDR3 nucleotide sequence: TGTGCCAGCGGGGCCTCCAGGACGTGGACTGAAGCTTTCTTT. This translates into CASGASRTWTEAFF.

J is TRBJ1-1 and V is TRBV2; D not resolved. The CDR3 extends over 13 amino acids. The germline V gene encodes CDR1 SNHLY and CDR2 FYNNEI. Trimming cost V 8 bases and J 4 bases, with 14 bases left between them. The CDR3: CASFGHEATEAFF. In nucleotides, the CDR3 is TGTGCCAGCTTCGGCCACGAGGCCACTGAAGCTTTCTTT.

Notes on this clonotype: A read error may explain this, as a much larger clone is one base away. The chain uses TRBV7-2 and TRBJ2-5; D may match TRBD1 or TRBD2 (5 bases each). The CDR3 has 14 residues. V lost 5 bases to trimming and J lost 4 bases, with 14 bases between them. The germline V gene has CDR1 SGHTA and CDR2 FQGNSA. The CDR3 DNA reads TGTGCCAGCAGCGTGGGTCCGAGGGGAGAGACCCAGTACTTC. Its translation: CASSVGPRGETQYF.